The clone carrying this T cell receptor (beta chain) was seen repeatedly, ten times or more. Time point meaning: pre-sensitization, week 0. Treatment indicated: therapeutic diphenylcyclopropenone sensitization with weekly scalp DPC. The CDR3 contains 13 residues. Trimming removed 5 bases from V and 2 bases from J, with 10 bases in between. MiXCR, run by TCRdb on the RACE reads, gives a single entry per CDR3 protein. The sample lists around 350,000 distinct CDR3 sequences, around 5.5% occurring once. The data derive from a study of human T cells and chemical hapten exposure. The chain links TRBV12-3 or TRBV12-4 to TRBJ2-7; D is perhaps TRBD1 (5 bases). The receptor comes from a woman in her late teens or twenties with alopecia areata. Some clones in this sample may be carry-over from other donors' samples. The material sequenced was whole blood, taken in connection with sensitization to the hapten diphenylcyclopropenone (DPC). The CDR3 DNA follows: TGTGCCAGCAGTCCAGACAGTACCTACGAGCAGTACTTC. Protein product: CASSPDSTYEQYF.